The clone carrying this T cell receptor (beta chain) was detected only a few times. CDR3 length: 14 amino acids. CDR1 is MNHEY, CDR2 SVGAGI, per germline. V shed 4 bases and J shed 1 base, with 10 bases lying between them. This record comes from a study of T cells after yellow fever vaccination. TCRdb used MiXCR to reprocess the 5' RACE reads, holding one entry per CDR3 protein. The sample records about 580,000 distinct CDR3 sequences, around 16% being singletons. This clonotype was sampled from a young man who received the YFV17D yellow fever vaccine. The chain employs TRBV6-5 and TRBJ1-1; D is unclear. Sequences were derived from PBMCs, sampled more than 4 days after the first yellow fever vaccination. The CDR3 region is CASSSTWWNTEAFF. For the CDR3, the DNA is TGTGCCAGCAGTTCGACCTGGTGGAACACTGAAGCTTTCTTT.